This TCR beta chain derives from a study of a mutant IDH1 vaccine in newly diagnosed glioma. Germline values: CDR1 MNHNS, CDR2 SASEGT. V lost 6 bases to trimming and J lost 7 bases, with 16 bases between them. The CDR3 has 13 amino acids. Profiled with immunoSEQ multiplex PCR; TCRdb holds only in-frame clones, not every one. The sample lists some 62,000 clones; around 83% were seen once. Comment on this clone: Antigen specificity is unknown.

The time point here: week 47, end of study. Vaccine doses each comprised 300 ug of mutant IDH1 20-mer peptide, with topical imiquimod. Across weeks 1, 3, 5, 7, 11, 15, 19 and 23, patients received a vaccination each time, eight in all. The rearrangement joins TRBV6-1 to TRBJ2-7, with D tentatively TRBD1 or TRBD2 (5 bases each). Specimen: PBMCs, collected from a glioma patient whose treatment included an IDH1 peptide vaccine. This clonotype was sampled from a man aged 25-40 years with glioma. The CDR3 sequence: CASSLGTYGEQYF. The DNA of the CDR3 is TGTGCCAGCAGCCTCGGGACGTACGGGGAGCAGTACTTC.